The next 7 T cell receptor beta chains were all read from a single sample in a study of monozygotic twins with inflammatory bowel disease. TCRdb re-called the 5' RACE reads and gives one entry per CDR3 protein, without DNA. Here the sample table reports roughly 150,000 distinct CDR3 sequences. The sample was blood. The receptors derive from a human donor with ulcerative colitis or Crohn's disease, or a healthy co-twin of an affected twin (not recorded which).

The chain carries TRBV10-3 and TRBJ2-5. CDR1 ENHRY and CDR2 SYGVKD come from the germline V gene. This CDR3 spans 14 amino acids. CDR3 loop: CAIIFDRDQETQYF.

The chain joins TRBV6-1 to TRBJ1-4. The CDR3 is 13 amino acids. Germline V gene sequence: CDR1 MNHNS, CDR2 SASEGT. The CDR3: CASSKRQKEKLFF.

This chain uses TRBV7-9 with TRBJ2-1. Germline lookup yields CDR1 SEHNR and CDR2 FQNEAQ (reference sequence). The length of the CDR3 is 16 residues. CDR3 region: CASSSDMISSYNEQFF.

This sequence joins TRBV5-1 and TRBJ2-1; TCRdb reports TRBD2, a call that lacks DNA to check it against. CDR1 is SGHRS and CDR2 is YFSETQ in the germline V gene. This CDR3 has 16 amino acids. The CDR3: CASSLVAGGSVGEQFF.

The chain combines TRBV5-1 with TRBJ2-3. CDR1 SGHRS and CDR2 YFSETQ come from the germline V gene. This CDR3 has 14 amino acids. The CDR3 region is CASSLATRTDTQYF.

The CDR3: CASSLALVTGSNQPQHF. This chain uses TRBV7-2 with TRBJ1-5. There are 17 residues in the CDR3. Germline assignment: CDR1 SGHTA and CDR2 FQGNSA.

This chain joins TRBV6-1 and TRBJ2-4; the TCRdb call, TRBD1, lacks DNA for checking. The V gene's germline CDR1 is MNHNS and CDR2 SASEGT. This CDR3 comprises 16 residues. CDR3 in amino acids: CVSRQGAAVAKNIQYF.